This TCR beta chain was found in a study of PD-L1 blockade in urothelial cancer. Whole-study results and caveats: Clones that were tumor-associated expanded more in the blood of durable-benefit patients at 3 weeks.

The time point denotes: pretreatment peripheral blood. On this clone: Its antigen is unidentified.

Germline V gives CDR1 SEHNR, CDR2 FQNEAQ (reference sequence). The ends lost 6 bases at V and 2 bases at J; junction bases unmatched: 6. This CDR3 comprises 17 residues. Assay: immunoSEQ multiplex PCR; the TCRdb copy retains only in-frame clones and omits some. The repertoire has fewer than 85,000 clones, 65% to 85% of them found once; the top ten carry 9% to 9.5%. The chain is built from TRBV7-9 and TRBJ2-3, with 15 bases fitting TRBD2. The source is a woman in her seventies with urothelial cancer. Here the sequenced sample was PBMCs, taken around atezolizumab (anti-PD-L1) treatment. In DNA, the CDR3 is TGTGCCAGCAGTTTGGGACTAGCGGGAGGACCCACAGATACGCAGTATTTT. It encodes CASSLGLAGGPTDTQYF. The full variable domain, with the rest looked up from reference TRBV7-9 and TRBJ2-3, is DTGVSQNPRHKITKRGQNVTFRCDPISEHNRLYWYRQTLGQGPEFLTYFQNEAQLEKSRLLSDRFSAERPKGSFSTLEIQRTEQGDSAMYLCASSLGLAGGPTDTQYFGPGTRLTVL.